Listed below are T cell receptor beta chains from one sample, sequenced in a study of blood T cell repertoires in COVID-19. Clones were sequenced by immunoSEQ multiplex PCR, and TCRdb holds only the in-frame ones, with some missing. The sample lists about 200,000 clones, approximately 85% occurring once. Sequenced material: PBMCs or T cells enriched from blood (not recorded which). Source of these receptors: a man in his forties with acute COVID-19. Both conserved end residues are part of each CDR3. The order of the fields is D gene, V gene, clone size, CDR3 protein. D genes are given only for firm matches. The size field is filled for only some rows; it gives once, few, many or a size class.

D: .; V: TRBV19; size: .; CDR3: CASSMVSGTHYGYTF
D: .; V: TRBV28; size: .; CDR3: CASSLSENTEAFF
D: TRBD2; V: TRBV4-1; size: .; CDR3: CASSQDLAGRGNEQFF
D: .; V: TRBV18; size: .; CDR3: CASSPLREETQYF
D: .; V: TRBV5-4; size: .; CDR3: CASSAPGHNSYEQYF
D: TRBD1; V: TRBV9; size: .; CDR3: CASSVSPGQGGKTGGYTF
D: TRBD2; V: TRBV27; size: .; CDR3: CASSILAGGSYEQYF
D: .; V: TRBV15; size: .; CDR3: CATSRDYTGNIQYF
D: .; V: TRBV25-1; size: .; CDR3: CASSEGGGPTEAFF
D: .; V: TRBV2; size: few; CDR3: CAISRGLDTYEQYF
D: .; V: TRBV10-2; size: once; CDR3: CASIETEFMNTEAFF
D: TRBD2; V: TRBV7-3; size: .; CDR3: CASSPSGSYNEQFF
D: TRBD2; V: TRBV28; size: .; CDR3: CASSFASGRSETQYF
D: TRBD1; V: TRBV7-3; size: .; CDR3: CASSFAGTGGRGEQFF
D: .; V: TRBV30; size: few; CDR3: CAWSVGDNKYF
D: .; V: TRBV3-1/TRBV3-2; size: .; CDR3: CASSQEAGSGTGELFF
D: .; V: TRBV6-2/TRBV6-3; size: .; CDR3: CASSYSGVNTEAFF
D: TRBD2; V: TRBV5-4; size: .; CDR3: CASSPTPGLVGLETQYF
D: .; V: TRBV18; size: .; CDR3: CASSPPLRDSGNTIYF
D: .; V: TRBV27; size: once; CDR3: CASSLGGAGYTF
D: TRBD2; V: TRBV7-9; size: .; CDR3: CASSTLNPGLAGVWNTGELFF
D: .; V: TRBV19; size: .; CDR3: CASRTDGANVLTF
D: TRBD1; V: TRBV2; size: .; CDR3: CASSVRTGGEQPQHF
D: TRBD1; V: TRBV5-4; size: .; CDR3: CASSPFWGQGAGTEAFF
D: .; V: TRBV10-3; size: .; CDR3: CAISGGDRSSYEQYF
D: TRBD2; V: TRBV27; size: .; CDR3: CASSWGLAGEQYNEQFF
D: .; V: TRBV7-9; size: .; CDR3: CASTLEPARVYEKLFF
D: TRBD1; V: TRBV5-6; size: .; CDR3: CASSRDSSYNSPLHF
D: .; V: TRBV5-1; size: .; CDR3: CASSFPGGEGTEAFF
D: .; V: TRBV19; size: .; CDR3: CASTPGGYDYGYTF
D: TRBD1; V: TRBV7-6; size: .; CDR3: CASSSRRGAPAEAFF
D: TRBD1; V: TRBV24-1; size: .; CDR3: CATSDFWVGQGVSNEQFF
D: TRBD2; V: TRBV27; size: .; CDR3: CASRTGTSGKNEQFF
D: .; V: TRBV4-3; size: .; CDR3: CASSQGWTAYNEQFF
D: .; V: TRBV5-6; size: .; CDR3: CASSPGGGRGQYF
D: .; V: TRBV5-1; size: .; CDR3: CASSLGGAGDTQYF
D: .; V: TRBV28; size: .; CDR3: CASIKDGRKGTDTQYF
D: TRBD1; V: TRBV28; size: .; CDR3: CASSTNRGLRHEQYF
D: TRBD2; V: TRBV18; size: .; CDR3: CASSLGLAGLNEQFF
D: TRBD2; V: TRBV9; size: once; CDR3: CASSFTSGGTRTDTQYF
D: .; V: TRBV5-1; size: few; CDR3: CASSPGQTEAFF
D: TRBD1; V: TRBV19; size: .; CDR3: CASSIRSQGATHSFF
D: TRBD1; V: TRBV5-6; size: .; CDR3: CASSLKGAHGYTF
D: .; V: TRBV5-6; size: .; CDR3: CASSQVVVMDTGELFF
D: .; V: TRBV9; size: .; CDR3: CAGHLYDNGRGYSGANVLTF